The clone carrying this T cell receptor (beta chain) was observed a few times. Antigen unknown. These data originate in a study of T cell clonotyping in hematopoietic cell transplantation. As for the study in general: Cytoreduction preceded collection of pretransplant recipient samples. Study observations and caveats: Pathologically expanded recipient clonotypes increased progressively from day 30 to day 180 as diversity fell.

The sample's time point: recipient sample about 28 days before transplant, after cytoreduction. Recipient blood drawn about 28 days pretransplant and days 30, 100, 180 after. Profiled with immunoSEQ multiplex PCR; TCRdb holds only in-frame clones, not every one. The table records approximately 26,000 clones, roughly 82% of them present only once. The CDR3 is made up of 14 amino acids. From germline, CDR1 is LNHDA and CDR2 SQIVND (reference sequence). Deletions cut 3 bases from V and 7 bases from J, with 13 bases between. The rearrangement uses TRBV19 and TRBJ1-5; D may be TRBD1 (6 bases). This specimen consisted of peripheral blood mononuclear cells, obtained before stem cell transplant. This receptor was taken from a woman between 55 and 75 years old with acute myeloid leukemia. Some clones in this sample may be carry-over from other donors' samples. The CDR3 region is CASSMMGARQPQHF. In DNA form, the CDR3 reads TGTGCCAGTAGTATGATGGGGGCGAGGCAGCCCCAGCATTTT.